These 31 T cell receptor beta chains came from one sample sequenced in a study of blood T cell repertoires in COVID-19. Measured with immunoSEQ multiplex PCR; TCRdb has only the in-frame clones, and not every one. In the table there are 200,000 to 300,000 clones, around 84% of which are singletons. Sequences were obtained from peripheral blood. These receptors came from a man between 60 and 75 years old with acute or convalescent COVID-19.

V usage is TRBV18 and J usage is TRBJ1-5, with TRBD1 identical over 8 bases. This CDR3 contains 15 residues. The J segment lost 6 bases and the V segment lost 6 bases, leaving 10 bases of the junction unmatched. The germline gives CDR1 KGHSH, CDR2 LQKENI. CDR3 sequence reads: CASSPTGGGGQPQHF. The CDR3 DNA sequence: TGTGCCAGCTCGCCAACAGGGGGAGGAGGTCAGCCCCAGCATTTT.

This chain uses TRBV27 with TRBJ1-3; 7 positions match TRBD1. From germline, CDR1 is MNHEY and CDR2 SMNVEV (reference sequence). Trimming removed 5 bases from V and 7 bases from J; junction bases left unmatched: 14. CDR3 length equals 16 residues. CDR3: CASSPATGEVWNTIYF. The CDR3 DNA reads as TGTGCCAGCAGTCCCGCCACAGGGGAGGTTTGGAACACCATATATTTT.

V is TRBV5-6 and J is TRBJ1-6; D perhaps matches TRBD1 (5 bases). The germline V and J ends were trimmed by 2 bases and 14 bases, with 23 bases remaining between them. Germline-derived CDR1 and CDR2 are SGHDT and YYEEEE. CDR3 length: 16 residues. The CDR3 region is CASSFRRFQGERTLHF. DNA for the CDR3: TGTGCCAGCAGCTTCCGACGGTTTCAAGGGGAAAGGACCCTCCACTTT.

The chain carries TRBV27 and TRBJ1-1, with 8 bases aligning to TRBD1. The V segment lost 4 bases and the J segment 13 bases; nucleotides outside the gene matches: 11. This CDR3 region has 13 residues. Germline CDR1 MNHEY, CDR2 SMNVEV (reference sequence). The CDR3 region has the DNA TGTGCCAGCAGTTCCCTTGGACAGGGAAAAGGTTTCTTT. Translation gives CASSSLGQGKGFF.

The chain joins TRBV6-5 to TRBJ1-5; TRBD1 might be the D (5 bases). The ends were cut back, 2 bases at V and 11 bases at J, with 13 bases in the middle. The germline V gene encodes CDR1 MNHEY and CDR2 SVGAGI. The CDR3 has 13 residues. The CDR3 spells CASSYGGSGAQHF. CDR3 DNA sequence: TGTGCCAGCAGTTACGGGGGAAGCGGGGCCCAGCATTTT.

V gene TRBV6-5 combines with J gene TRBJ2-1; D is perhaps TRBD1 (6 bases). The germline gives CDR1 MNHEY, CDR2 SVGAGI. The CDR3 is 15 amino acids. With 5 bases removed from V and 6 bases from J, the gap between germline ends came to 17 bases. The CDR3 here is CASSPPGHSPNEQFF. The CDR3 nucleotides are TGTGCCAGCAGTCCACCGGGACATTCGCCCAATGAGCAGTTCTTC.

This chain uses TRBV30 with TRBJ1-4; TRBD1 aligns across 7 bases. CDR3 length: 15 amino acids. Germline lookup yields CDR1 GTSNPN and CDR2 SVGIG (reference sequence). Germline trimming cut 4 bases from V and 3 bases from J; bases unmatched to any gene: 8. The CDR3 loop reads CAWTEPGTANEKLFF. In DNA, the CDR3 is TGTGCCTGGACAGAGCCGGGGACAGCTAATGAAAAACTGTTTTTT.

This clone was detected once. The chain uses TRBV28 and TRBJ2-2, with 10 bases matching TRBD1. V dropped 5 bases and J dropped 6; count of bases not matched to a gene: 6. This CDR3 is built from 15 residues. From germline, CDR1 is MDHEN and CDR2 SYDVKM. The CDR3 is CASSTRDRGPGELFF. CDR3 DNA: TGTGCCAGCAGTACCCGGGACAGGGGACCCGGGGAGCTGTTTTTT.

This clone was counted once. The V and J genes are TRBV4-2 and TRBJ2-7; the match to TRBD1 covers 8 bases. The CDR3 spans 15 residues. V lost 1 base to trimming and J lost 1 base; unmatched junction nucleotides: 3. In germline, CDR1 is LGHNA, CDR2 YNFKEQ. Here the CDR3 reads CASSQVGQGSYEQYF. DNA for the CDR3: TGTGCCAGCAGCCAAGTTGGACAGGGTTCCTACGAGCAGTACTTC.

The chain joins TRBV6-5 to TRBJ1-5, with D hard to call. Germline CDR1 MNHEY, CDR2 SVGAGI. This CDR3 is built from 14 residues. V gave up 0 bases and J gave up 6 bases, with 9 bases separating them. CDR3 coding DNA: TGTGCCAGCAGTTACTCGTCCATTGTTCAGCCCCAGCATTTT. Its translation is CASSYSSIVQPQHF.

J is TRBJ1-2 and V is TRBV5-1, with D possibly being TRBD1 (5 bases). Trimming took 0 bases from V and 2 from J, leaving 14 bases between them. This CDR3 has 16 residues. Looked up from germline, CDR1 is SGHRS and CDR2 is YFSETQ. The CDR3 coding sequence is TGCGCCAGCAGCTTGGCCGGCAGGGCGACCAACTATGGCTACACCTTC. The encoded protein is CASSLAGRATNYGYTF.

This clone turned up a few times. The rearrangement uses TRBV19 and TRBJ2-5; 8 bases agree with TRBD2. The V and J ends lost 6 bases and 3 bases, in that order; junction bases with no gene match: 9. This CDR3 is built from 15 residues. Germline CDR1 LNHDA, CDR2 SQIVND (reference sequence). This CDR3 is CASRGGGTSEETQYF. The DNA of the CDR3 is TGTGCCAGTAGAGGCGGGGGGACCTCGGAAGAGACCCAGTACTTC.

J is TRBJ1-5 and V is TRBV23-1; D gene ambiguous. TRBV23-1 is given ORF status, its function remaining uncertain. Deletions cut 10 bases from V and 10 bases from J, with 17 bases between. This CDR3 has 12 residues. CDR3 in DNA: TGCGCCACCAAGTCGAGGGTCCTCCCCCAGCATTTT. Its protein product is CATKSRVLPQHF.

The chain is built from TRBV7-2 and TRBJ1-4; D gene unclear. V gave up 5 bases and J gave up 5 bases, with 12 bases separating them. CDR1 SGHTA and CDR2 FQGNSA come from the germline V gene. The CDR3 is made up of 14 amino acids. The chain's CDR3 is CASSLTMGNEKLFF. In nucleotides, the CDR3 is TGTGCCAGCAGCCTCACAATGGGCAATGAAAAACTGTTTTTT.

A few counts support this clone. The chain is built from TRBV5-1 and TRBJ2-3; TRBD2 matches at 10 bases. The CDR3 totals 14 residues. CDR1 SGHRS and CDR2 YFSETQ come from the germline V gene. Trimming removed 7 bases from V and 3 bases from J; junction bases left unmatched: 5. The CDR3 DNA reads TGCGCCAGCGGAAGGACTAGCGGTACAGATACGCAGTATTTT. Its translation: CASGRTSGTDTQYF.

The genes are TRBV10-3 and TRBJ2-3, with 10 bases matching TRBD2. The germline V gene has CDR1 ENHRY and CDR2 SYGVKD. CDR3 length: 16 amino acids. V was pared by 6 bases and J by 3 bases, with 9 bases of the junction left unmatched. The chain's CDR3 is CAIRDLAGGGTDTQYF. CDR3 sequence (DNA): TGTGCCATCAGGGATTTAGCGGGAGGCGGTACAGATACGCAGTATTTT.

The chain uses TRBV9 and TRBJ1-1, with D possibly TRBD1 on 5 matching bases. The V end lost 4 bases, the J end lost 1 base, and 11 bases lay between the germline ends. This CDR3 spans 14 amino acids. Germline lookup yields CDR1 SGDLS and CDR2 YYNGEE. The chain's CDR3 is CASSSSGGNTEAFF. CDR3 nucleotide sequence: TGTGCCAGCAGCTCCTCGGGGGGGAACACTGAAGCTTTCTTT.

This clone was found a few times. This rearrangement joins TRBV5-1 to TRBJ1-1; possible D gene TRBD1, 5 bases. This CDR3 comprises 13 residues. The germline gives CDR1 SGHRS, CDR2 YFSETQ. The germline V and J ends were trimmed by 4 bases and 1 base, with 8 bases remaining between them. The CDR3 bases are TGCGCCAGCAGCACTCAGGGGAACACTGAAGCTTTCTTT. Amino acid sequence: CASSTQGNTEAFF.

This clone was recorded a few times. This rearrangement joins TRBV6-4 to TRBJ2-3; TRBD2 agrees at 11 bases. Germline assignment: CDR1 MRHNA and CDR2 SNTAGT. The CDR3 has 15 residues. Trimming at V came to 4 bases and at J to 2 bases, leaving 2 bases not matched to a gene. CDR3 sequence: CASSGLAGTTDTQYF. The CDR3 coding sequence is TGTGCCAGCAGTGGACTAGCGGGAACCACAGATACGCAGTATTTT.

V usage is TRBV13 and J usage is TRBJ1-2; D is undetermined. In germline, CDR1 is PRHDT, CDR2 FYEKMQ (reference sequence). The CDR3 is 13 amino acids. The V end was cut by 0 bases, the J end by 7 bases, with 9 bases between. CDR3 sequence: CASSLGVNGGYTF. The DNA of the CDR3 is TGTGCCAGCAGCTTAGGCGTTAACGGTGGCTACACCTTC.

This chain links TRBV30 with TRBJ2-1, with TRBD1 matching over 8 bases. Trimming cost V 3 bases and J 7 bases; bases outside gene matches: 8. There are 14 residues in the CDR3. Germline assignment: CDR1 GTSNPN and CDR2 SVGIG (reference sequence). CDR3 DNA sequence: TGTGCCTGGAGCCCCGGGACAGGTCAGAATGAGCAGTTCTTC. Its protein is CAWSPGTGQNEQFF.

CDR3 amino acids: CASSLPSSGQGLLQFF. In DNA form, the CDR3 reads TGTGCCAGCAGTTTGCCATCCTCGGGACAGGGTTTGCTGCAGTTCTTC. The V gene is TRBV28, the J gene TRBJ2-1, with 9 bases that match TRBD1. Germline CDR1 is MDHEN and CDR2 is SYDVKM. With 3 bases clipped from V and 12 bases from J, the junction kept 15 bases outside the gene matches. This CDR3 region has 16 residues.

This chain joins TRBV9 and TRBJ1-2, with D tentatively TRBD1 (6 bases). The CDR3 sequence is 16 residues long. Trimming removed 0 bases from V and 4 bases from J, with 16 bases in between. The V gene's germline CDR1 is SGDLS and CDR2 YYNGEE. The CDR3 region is CASSVARGGAGYGYTF. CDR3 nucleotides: TGTGCCAGCAGCGTAGCACGGGGGGGCGCGGGCTATGGCTACACCTTC.

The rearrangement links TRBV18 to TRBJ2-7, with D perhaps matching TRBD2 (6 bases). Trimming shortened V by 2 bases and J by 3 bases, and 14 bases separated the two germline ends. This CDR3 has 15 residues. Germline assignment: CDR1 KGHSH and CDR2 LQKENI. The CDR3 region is CASSPDSGVNYEQYF. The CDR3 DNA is TGTGCCAGCTCACCAGATTCGGGAGTAAACTACGAGCAGTACTTC.

Here the CDR3 DNA reads TGTGCCAGCAGCGTAGGACAGGGAAACAATGAGCAGTTCTTC. Translated, it gives CASSVGQGNNEQFF. This chain uses TRBV9 with TRBJ2-1; 7 bases map to TRBD1. Trimming cost V 0 bases and J 5 bases; bases outside gene matches: 2. Germline V gene lookup returns CDR1 SGDLS and CDR2 YYNGEE. The CDR3 contains 14 residues.

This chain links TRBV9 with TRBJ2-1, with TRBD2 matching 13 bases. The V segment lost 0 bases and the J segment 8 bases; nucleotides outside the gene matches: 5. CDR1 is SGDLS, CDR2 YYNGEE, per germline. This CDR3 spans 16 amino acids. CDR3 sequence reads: CASSVGTSGSGYEQFF. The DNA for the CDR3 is TGTGCCAGCAGCGTAGGGACTAGCGGGAGTGGCTATGAGCAGTTCTTC. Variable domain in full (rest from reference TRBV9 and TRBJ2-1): DSGVTQTPKHLITATGQRVTLRCSPRSGDLSVYWYQQSLDQGLQFLIQYYNGEERAKGNILERFSAQQFPDLHSELNLSSLELGDSALYFCASSVGTSGSGYEQFFGPGTRLTVL.

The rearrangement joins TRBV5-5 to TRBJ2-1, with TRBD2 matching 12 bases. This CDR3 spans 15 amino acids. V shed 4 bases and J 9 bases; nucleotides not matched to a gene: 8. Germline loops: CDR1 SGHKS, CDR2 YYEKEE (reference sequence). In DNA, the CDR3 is TGTGCCAGCAGCCTAAGACTAGCGGGAGTGATTGAGCAGTTCTTC. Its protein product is CASSLRLAGVIEQFF.

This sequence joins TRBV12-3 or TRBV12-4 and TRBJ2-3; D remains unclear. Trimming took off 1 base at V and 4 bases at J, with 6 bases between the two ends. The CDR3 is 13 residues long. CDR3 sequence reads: CASSLGQSDTQYF. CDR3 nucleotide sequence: TGTGCCAGCAGTTTAGGGCAGTCAGATACGCAGTATTTT.

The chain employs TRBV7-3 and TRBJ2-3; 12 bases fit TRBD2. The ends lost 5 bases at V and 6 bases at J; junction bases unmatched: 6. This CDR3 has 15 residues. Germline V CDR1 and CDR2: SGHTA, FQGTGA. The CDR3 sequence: CASSLLAGGWDTQYF. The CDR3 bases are TGTGCCAGCAGCCTACTAGCGGGGGGATGGGATACGCAGTATTTT.

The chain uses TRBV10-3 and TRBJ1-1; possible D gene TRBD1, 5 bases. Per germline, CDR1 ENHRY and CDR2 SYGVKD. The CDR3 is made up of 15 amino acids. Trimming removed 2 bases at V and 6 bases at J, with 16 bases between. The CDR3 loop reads CAISEPLYGGAEAFF. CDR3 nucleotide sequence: TGTGCCATCAGTGAGCCTCTTTACGGGGGAGCTGAAGCTTTCTTT.

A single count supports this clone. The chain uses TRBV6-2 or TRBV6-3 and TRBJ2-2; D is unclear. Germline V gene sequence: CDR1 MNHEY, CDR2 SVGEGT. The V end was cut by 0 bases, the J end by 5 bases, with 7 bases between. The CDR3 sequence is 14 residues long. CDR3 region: CASSYSLETGELFF. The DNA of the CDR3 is TGTGCCAGCAGTTACTCGTTGGAGACCGGGGAGCTGTTTTTT.